The 32 T cell receptor beta chains listed next were all sequenced from one sample in a study of T-cell memory formation after mild COVID-19. TCRdb independently ran MiXCR on the 5' RACE reads; one entry per CDR3 protein. The sample carries under 200,000 distinct CDR3 sequences, around a tenth recorded once. Sequencing input: PBMCs or a T cell subset sorted from them (not recorded which). All receptors come from a man younger than 30 who had mild COVID-19 (a few samples of this study predate the infection). Cell type and time point are not known.

The rearrangement uses TRBV6-6 and TRBJ1-5; perhaps TRBD1 as D (5 bases). The CDR3 consists of 14 residues. Between the trimmed V and J ends, which lost 8 bases and 6 bases, there was a span of 17 bases. CDR1 MNHNY and CDR2 SVGAGI come from the germline V gene (reference sequence). DNA of the CDR3: TGTGCCAGCTCCACCGCAGGGACGGTTCAGCCCCAGCATTTT. This translates into CASSTAGTVQPQHF.

The chain links TRBV4-1 to TRBJ2-7; D is undetermined. V was clipped by 4 bases and J by 2 bases, with 18 bases between them. The CDR3 contains 16 residues. Germline CDR1 is MGHRA and CDR2 is YSYEKL. Written as DNA, the CDR3 is TGCGCCAGCAGCCGCTCTTTCGGACCAGACACCTACGAGCAGTACTTC. This codes for CASSRSFGPDTYEQYF.

This clonotype was seen more than once but under ten times. The V and J genes are TRBV4-1 and TRBJ2-5, with D unresolved. The CDR3 totals 17 residues. Trimming took off 0 bases at V and 5 bases at J, with 19 bases between the two ends. Germline assignment: CDR1 MGHRA and CDR2 YSYEKL. The CDR3 reads CASSQEGDVSLRETQYF. The CDR3 DNA reads as TGCGCCAGCAGCCAAGAAGGTGACGTCAGCCTCCGGGAGACCCAGTACTTC.

This chain joins TRBV5-5 and TRBJ1-1; possible D gene TRBD1, 5 bases. V lost 5 bases, J lost 4 bases, and 12 bases lay in between. This CDR3 has 13 residues. Germline values: CDR1 SGHKS, CDR2 YYEKEE (reference sequence). The CDR3 DNA reads as TGTGCCAGCAGTGGGCGGGGCCTCACTGAAGCTTTCTTT. It encodes CASSGRGLTEAFF.

This clonotype was picked up a small number of times. V is TRBV5-5 and J is TRBJ1-5, with D perhaps matching TRBD1 (5 bases). V lost 2 bases, J lost 5 bases, and 26 bases lay in between. Germline assignment: CDR1 SGHKS and CDR2 YYEKEE (reference sequence). CDR3 size: 19 residues. The CDR3: CASSFGATRNREIHQPQHF. The CDR3 coding sequence is TGTGCCAGCAGCTTTGGGGCAACACGCAACCGAGAGATACATCAGCCCCAGCATTTT.

V gene TRBV28 combines with J gene TRBJ2-4; 8 positions agree with TRBD2. The germline gives CDR1 MDHEN, CDR2 SYDVKM. The ends lost 3 bases at V and 11 bases at J; junction bases unmatched: 9. This CDR3 has 14 amino acids. CDR3 nucleotide sequence: TGTGCCAGCAGTTTTCGGAGTAGCGGGGAGCTTCAGTACTTC. Its protein is CASSFRSSGELQYF.

The V gene is TRBV6-6, the J gene TRBJ1-1; TRBD1 matches 11 bases. The germline CDR1 and CDR2 sequences are MNHNY and SVGAGI (reference sequence). V was pared by 7 bases and J by 6 bases, with 4 bases of the junction left unmatched. This CDR3 has 13 amino acids. The CDR3 sequence is CASTGTGGPEAFF. The CDR3 nucleotides read TGTGCCAGCACCGGGACAGGGGGACCTGAAGCTTTCTTT.

This clonotype was recorded a few times. The J gene is TRBJ2-4, the V gene TRBV11-2; the match to TRBD1 covers 9 bases. The CDR3 sequence is 14 residues long. Germline trimming cut 6 bases from V and 9 bases from J; bases unmatched to any gene: 9. Germline lookup yields CDR1 SGHAT and CDR2 FQNNGV. DNA of the CDR3: TGTGCCAGCAGTCAAGACAGGGGGACCACCATTCAGTACTTC. Translation gives CASSQDRGTTIQYF.

This chain connects TRBV5-1 to TRBJ2-1, with 12 bases identical to TRBD2. The ends lost 2 bases at V and 9 bases at J; junction bases unmatched: 6. There are 15 residues in the CDR3. CDR1 SGHRS and CDR2 YFSETQ come from the germline V gene. CDR3 nucleotide sequence: TGCGCCAGCAGCTTCCTAGCGGGGGGGCACGGTGAGCAGTTCTTC. Amino acids: CASSFLAGGHGEQFF.

This clonotype was seen a few times. The rearrangement links TRBV4-1 to TRBJ2-5, with TRBD1 matching over 11 bases. J gave up 6 bases and V 3 bases, and 12 bases lay outside the gene matches. The CDR3 contains 17 residues. Germline V gene sequence: CDR1 MGHRA, CDR2 YSYEKL. The CDR3 reads CASSHNTGTGGRKTQYF. CDR3 in DNA: TGCGCCAGCAGCCATAATACCGGGACAGGGGGGAGGAAGACCCAGTACTTC.

J is TRBJ2-7 and V is TRBV6-5; a possible D gene is TRBD1 (5 bases). The length of the CDR3 is 15 residues. Germline V gene data show CDR1 as MNHEY and CDR2 as SVGAGI. Trimming stripped 0 bases from V and 1 base from J, with 10 bases between. The CDR3 is CASSYSAGWSYEQYF. For the CDR3, the DNA is TGTGCCAGCAGTTACTCTGCAGGGTGGTCCTACGAGCAGTACTTC.

This clonotype was detected only a few times. The rearrangement uses TRBV7-8 and TRBJ2-1; D gene ambiguous. The V gene lost 2 bases and the J gene lost 1 base, with 9 bases spanning the gap. The CDR3 runs to 15 residues. The germline gives CDR1 SGHVS, CDR2 FQNEAQ. The CDR3 DNA reads TGTGCCAGCAGCTTATCTTATGGTTCCTACAATGAGCAGTTCTTC. It yields the protein CASSLSYGSYNEQFF.

This clonotype was seen repeatedly, ten times or more. This chain uses TRBV6-2 or TRBV6-3 with TRBJ1-5, with TRBD1 identical over 7 bases. Germline CDR1 is MNHEY and CDR2 is SVGEGT. Trimming at V came to 2 bases and at J to 7 bases, leaving 8 bases not matched to a gene. The CDR3 totals 15 residues. This CDR3 is CASSYHERTGQPQHF. CDR3 sequence (DNA): TGTGCCAGCAGTTACCACGAACGGACAGGACAGCCCCAGCATTTT.

The chain links TRBV9 to TRBJ1-3, with 7 bases aligning to TRBD1. Germline V lookup: CDR1 SGDLS, CDR2 YYNGEE. This CDR3 is built from 17 residues. V dropped 1 base and J dropped 0; count of bases not matched to a gene: 7. This chain's CDR3 is CASSVRGGHSSGNTIYF. In nucleotides, the CDR3 is TGTGCCAGCAGCGTACGAGGGGGCCATAGCTCTGGAAACACCATATATTTT. The full variable domain, in which reference TRBV9 and TRBJ1-3 provide the parts outside the CDR3, is DSGVTQTPKHLITATGQRVTLRCSPRSGDLSVYWYQQSLDQGLQFLIQYYNGEERAKGNILERFSAQQFPDLHSELNLSSLELGDSALYFCASSVRGGHSSGNTIYFGEGSWLTVV.

The chain is built from TRBV6-1 and TRBJ2-3; D perhaps matches TRBD2 (6 bases). V was trimmed by 4 bases and J by 4 bases, leaving 18 bases between them. There are 16 residues in the CDR3. From germline, CDR1 is MNHNS and CDR2 SASEGT. The CDR3 DNA reads TGTGCCAGCAGTGGAAACTTAGCGGATCGATCAGATACGCAGTATTTT. Its protein is CASSGNLADRSDTQYF.

The chain combines TRBV27 with TRBJ1-1; D is ambiguous. The CDR3 has 15 residues. Per the germline V gene, CDR1 is MNHEY and CDR2 is SMNVEV (reference sequence). Between the trimmed V and J ends, which lost 6 bases and 6 bases, there was a span of 20 bases. In nucleotides, the CDR3 is TGTGCCAGCAGAGAATGGGTTGGGCAGGATGCTGAAGCTTTCTTT. Encoded protein: CASREWVGQDAEAFF.

This clonotype was seen many times. This rearrangement joins TRBV7-9 to TRBJ1-5; D uncertain. With 4 bases removed from V and 3 bases from J, the gap between germline ends came to 7 bases. This CDR3 contains 13 residues. Germline V gives CDR1 SEHNR, CDR2 FQNEAQ (reference sequence). The CDR3 DNA reads as TGTGCCAGCAGCTGGGATTTCAATCAGCCCCAGCATTTT. Amino acids: CASSWDFNQPQHF.

This sequence joins TRBV9 and TRBJ1-6, with TRBD1 matching over 8 bases. Germline V gene lookup returns CDR1 SGDLS and CDR2 YYNGEE. There are 18 residues in the CDR3. Unmatched junction bases numbered 10, after V lost 4 bases and J lost 1 base. CDR3 in DNA: TGTGCCAGCAGCTCCGGACAGGGTGGGGTGTCCTATAATTCACCCCTCCACTTT. This codes for CASSSGQGGVSYNSPLHF.

The chain has TRBV5-1 and TRBJ2-3; 14 bases fit TRBD2. Germline-derived CDR1 and CDR2 are SGHRS and YFSETQ. This CDR3 spans 21 amino acids. J gave up 1 base and V 4 bases, and 17 bases lay outside the gene matches. The CDR3 DNA reads as TGCGCCAGCAGCCGGCTCGGACTAGCGGGGGGTTTAAAGTCTGGCACAGATACGCAGTATTTT. Protein sequence: CASSRLGLAGGLKSGTDTQYF.

The rearrangement uses TRBV7-2 and TRBJ2-4; TRBD1 aligns across 8 bases. The CDR3 spans 16 residues. V was pared by 7 bases and J by 2 bases, with 10 bases of the junction left unmatched. Per the germline V gene, CDR1 is SGHTA and CDR2 is FQGNSA. The CDR3 DNA sequence: TGTGCCAGCAAATTGGACAGGGCGGGGCCCAAAAACATTCAGTACTTC. Its protein product is CASKLDRAGPKNIQYF.

This clonotype showed up just a few times. The chain has TRBV20-1 and TRBJ1-1, with 7 bases fitting TRBD1. Trimming took 6 bases from V and 1 from J; bases not matched to a gene: 8. This CDR3 comprises 14 residues. CDR1 and CDR2 from the germline V gene are DFQATT and SNEGSKA (reference sequence). As DNA, the CDR3 is TGCAGTGCAAACAGGGGATCGAGGAACACTGAAGCTTTCTTT. Protein sequence: CSANRGSRNTEAFF.

This sequence joins TRBV5-1 and TRBJ2-2; 9 nucleotides line up with TRBD1. J was trimmed by 4 bases and V by 4 bases; bases with no gene match: 8. The germline gives CDR1 SGHRS, CDR2 YFSETQ. The CDR3 is 16 amino acids. The CDR3 DNA follows: TGCGCCAGCAGCGAGCGGACAGGGGCAGGCACCGGGGAGCTGTTTTTT. Translation: CASSERTGAGTGELFF.

The rearrangement uses TRBV12-3 or TRBV12-4 and TRBJ2-2; no clear D. The CDR3 is 12 residues long. Trimming took 3 bases from V and 7 from J, leaving 6 bases between them. The chain's CDR3 is CASSFLYGELFF. CDR3 sequence (DNA): TGTGCCAGCAGTTTTCTTTACGGGGAGCTGTTTTTT.

This clonotype was observed a few times. The chain recombines TRBV9 with TRBJ1-1, with 11 bases lining up with TRBD1. The germline gives CDR1 SGDLS, CDR2 YYNGEE. J gave up 1 base and V 3 bases, and 2 bases lay outside the gene matches. This CDR3 is built from 15 residues. The CDR3 sequence is CASSEGQGGNTEAFF. In nucleotides, the CDR3 is TGTGCCAGCAGCGAGGGACAGGGGGGGAACACTGAAGCTTTCTTT.

This clonotype was seen repeatedly, ten times or more. The J gene is TRBJ2-7, the V gene TRBV3-1; 9 positions agree with TRBD2. CDR1 is LGHDT and CDR2 is YNNKEL in the germline V gene (reference sequence). CDR3 length: 16 residues. V lost 5 bases and J lost 5; bases outside the gene matches: 13. The DNA of the CDR3 is TGTGCCAGCAGCAAGCGGGGGGCCTTTCTCCTGAACGAGCAGTACTTC. Translation gives CASSKRGAFLLNEQYF.

This rearrangement joins TRBV7-9 to TRBJ2-7; D may be TRBD2 (5 bases). This CDR3 is 13 amino acids long. V lost 3 bases to trimming and J lost 6 bases, with 12 bases between them. CDR1 is SEHNR and CDR2 is FQNEAQ in the germline V gene (reference sequence). The CDR3 is CASSLGEGREQYV. The CDR3 region has the DNA TGTGCCAGCAGCTTGGGCGAGGGCCGCGAGCAGTACGTC.

J is TRBJ1-1 and V is TRBV11-2; 7 bases match TRBD1. The CDR3 is 13 residues long. The V gene end was trimmed by 5 bases and the J gene end by 7 bases; junction bases not matched to a gene: 7. CDR1 and CDR2 from the germline V gene are SGHAT and FQNNGV. Here the CDR3 reads CASSVRQGNEAFF. The CDR3, as DNA: TGTGCCAGCAGCGTTAGACAGGGCAATGAAGCTTTCTTT.

This clonotype has at least ten counts. The chain carries TRBV11-2 and TRBJ2-6; TRBD1 might be the D (5 bases). Germline assignment: CDR1 SGHAT and CDR2 FQNNGV. The germline V and J ends were trimmed by 4 bases and 4 bases, with 11 bases remaining between them. The CDR3 sequence is 15 residues long. The CDR3 loop reads CASSSQGSGANVLTF. CDR3 nucleotide sequence: TGTGCCAGCAGCTCCCAGGGTAGCGGGGCCAACGTCCTGACTTTC.

This clonotype has a count of ten or more. The V call is TRBV11-2, the J call TRBJ1-1; D is perhaps TRBD1 (5 bases). This CDR3 contains 13 residues. The V and J ends lost 6 bases and 3 bases respectively, with 11 bases between them. The germline V gene encodes CDR1 SGHAT and CDR2 FQNNGV. The CDR3 bases are TGTGCCAGCAGTTTCAGGGTGGACACTGAAGCTTTCTTT. Its translation is CASSFRVDTEAFF.

This clonotype was found a few times. V and J are TRBV5-1 and TRBJ2-3; D is ambiguous. V lost 4 bases to trimming and J lost 1 base, with 7 bases between them. The CDR3 is 13 residues long. Germline CDR1 SGHRS, CDR2 YFSETQ. In DNA form, the CDR3 reads TGCGCCAGCAGCACCACCCGCACAGATACGCAGTATTTT. Amino acid sequence: CASSTTRTDTQYF.

This clonotype was seen a handful of times. The rearrangement links TRBV13 to TRBJ1-2; no reliable D call. CDR3 length: 15 residues. CDR1 and CDR2 (germline): PRHDT, FYEKMQ (reference sequence). V was shortened by 4 bases and J by 8 bases, with 20 bases between the two germline ends. CDR3 residues: CASSYDNIKSEGYTF. CDR3 nucleotides: TGTGCCAGCAGCTACGATAACATAAAATCCGAGGGCTACACCTTC.

In its sample, this clonotype was seen many times. V gene TRBV6-2 or TRBV6-3 combines with J gene TRBJ2-2; no reliable D call. The CDR3 has 15 residues. The germline V gene encodes CDR1 MNHEY and CDR2 SVGEGT. The ends were cut back, 7 bases at V and 0 bases at J, with 12 bases in the middle. This CDR3 reads CASTDALPNTGELFF. CDR3 coding DNA: TGTGCCAGCACGGACGCCCTGCCGAACACCGGGGAGCTGTTTTTT.